This T cell receptor (beta chain) was retrieved from a study of cytomegalovirus exposure and HLA in healthy donors. PCR involved 60 Vbeta and 13 Jbeta primers. Libraries were prepared by immunoSEQ multiplex PCR; TCRdb keeps only in-frame clonotypes and omits some of them. The table includes 90,000 to 110,000 clones, 75% to 85% detected once. The CDR3 totals 13 residues. V gave up 10 bases and J gave up 2 bases, with 15 bases separating them. Germline V gene lookup returns CDR1 WNHNN and CDR2 SYGVQD (reference sequence). The genes are TRBV10-1 and TRBJ2-7, with a tentative D call TRBD1 (6 bases). The receptor comes from a man aged 25-40 years in good health and CMV-seronegative. Sequences were obtained from PBMCs. DNA of the CDR3: TGCGCCAAAGTTCTCAGGGACACCTACGAGCAGTACTTC. Amino acid sequence: CAKVLRDTYEQYF.